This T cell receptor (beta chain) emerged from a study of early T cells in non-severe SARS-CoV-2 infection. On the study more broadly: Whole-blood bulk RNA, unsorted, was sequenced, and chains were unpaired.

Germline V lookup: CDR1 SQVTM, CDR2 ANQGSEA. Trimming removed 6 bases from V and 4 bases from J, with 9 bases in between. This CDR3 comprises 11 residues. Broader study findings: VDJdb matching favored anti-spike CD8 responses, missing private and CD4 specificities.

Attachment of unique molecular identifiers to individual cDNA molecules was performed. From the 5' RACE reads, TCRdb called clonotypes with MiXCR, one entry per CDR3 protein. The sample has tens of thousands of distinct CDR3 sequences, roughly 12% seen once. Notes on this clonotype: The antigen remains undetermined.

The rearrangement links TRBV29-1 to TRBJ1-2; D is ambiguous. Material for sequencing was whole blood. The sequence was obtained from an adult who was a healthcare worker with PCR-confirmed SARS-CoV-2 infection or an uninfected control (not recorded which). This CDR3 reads CSVSLSYGYTF. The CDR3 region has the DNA TGCAGCGTATCTCTGAGCTATGGCTACACCTTC.